This TCR beta chain was documented in a study of blood T cells in healthy people across ages. This clonotype was found a few times. The use of a sample-barcoded 5' primer and a J-beta primer mix characterized a second PCR of roughly 6 to 11 cycles. From the 5' RACE reads, TCRdb called clonotypes with MiXCR, one entry per CDR3 protein. Among hundreds of thousands of distinct CDR3 sequences listed, 35% to 50% were seen once. From germline, CDR1 is DFQATT and CDR2 SNEGSKA (reference sequence). V lost 0 bases, J lost 10 bases, and 16 bases lay in between. There are 15 residues in the CDR3. Material: blood. This chain links TRBV20-1 with TRBJ1-6; tentatively, D is TRBD1 (5 bases). This receptor was obtained from a man at least 80 years old in good health. CDR3 DNA sequence: TGCAGTGCTAGAGATGGGGGAAGTCGGTTCTCACCCCTCCACTTT. This translates into CSARDGGSRFSPLHF.